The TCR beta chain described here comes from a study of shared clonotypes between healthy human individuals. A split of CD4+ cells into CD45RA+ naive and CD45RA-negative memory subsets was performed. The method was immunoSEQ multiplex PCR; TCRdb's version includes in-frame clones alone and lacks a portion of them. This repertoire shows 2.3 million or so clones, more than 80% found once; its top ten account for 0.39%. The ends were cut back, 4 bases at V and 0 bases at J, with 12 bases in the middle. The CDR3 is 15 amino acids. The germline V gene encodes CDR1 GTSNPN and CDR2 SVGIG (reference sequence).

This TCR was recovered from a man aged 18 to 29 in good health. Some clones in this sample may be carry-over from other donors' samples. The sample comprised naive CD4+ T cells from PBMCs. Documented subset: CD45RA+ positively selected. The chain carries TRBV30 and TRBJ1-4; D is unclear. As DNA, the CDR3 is TGTGCCTGGACCGACCCTCGGGCAACTAATGAAAAACTGTTTTTT. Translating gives CAWTDPRATNEKLFF.